Below are 22 T cell receptor beta chains sequenced from a single sample in a study of patients and donors after allogeneic stem cell transplantation. From the RT-PCR reads, TCRdb called clonotypes with MiXCR, one entry per CDR3 protein. This sample has roughly 880,000 distinct CDR3 sequences, with roughly 18% found just once. The sequenced sample was blood, either unsorted or a sorted T cell fraction (not recorded which). These receptors all come from a human donor who was either an allogeneic HSCT recipient or a stem cell or donor lymphocyte infusion donor (not recorded which). It is not recorded whose cells these are; they may come from a transplant donor.

This clonotype was found a few times. The DNA of the CDR3 is TGTGCCAGCGGGCAGACCCAGTACTTC. Translating it yields CASGQTQYF. This chain links TRBV2 with TRBJ2-5; D not certain. Germline V CDR1 and CDR2: SNHLY, FYNNEI. This CDR3 is built from 9 residues. V was shortened by 8 bases and J by 6 bases, with 4 bases between the two germline ends.

This clonotype showed up just a few times. CDR3 residues: CASSLDRGQWGTEAFF. Written as DNA, the CDR3 is TGTGCCAGCAGCTTGGACAGGGGGCAGTGGGGCACTGAAGCTTTCTTT. V gene TRBV7-2 combines with J gene TRBJ1-1; TRBD1 matches 11 bases. CDR3 size: 16 residues. The V and J ends lost 3 bases and 4 bases, in that order; junction bases with no gene match: 7. The germline CDR1 and CDR2 sequences are SGHTA and FQGNSA.

This clonotype came up many times. V is TRBV5-1 and J is TRBJ1-1; TRBD1 aligns across 7 bases. The CDR3 consists of 14 residues. Germline-derived CDR1 and CDR2 are SGHRS and YFSETQ. Losses at the gene ends were 3 bases for V and 0 bases for J; bases not matched to a gene: 2. The CDR3 protein is CASSWGQLNTEAFF. The DNA of the CDR3 is TGCGCCAGCAGCTGGGGACAGTTGAACACTGAAGCTTTCTTT.

This clonotype came up many times. The rearrangement uses TRBV12-3 or TRBV12-4 and TRBJ1-1; D gene ambiguous. V dropped 6 bases and J dropped 4 bases, with 15 bases sitting between them. This CDR3 has 14 residues. CDR3 in amino acids: CASSPRSGLTEAFF. The CDR3 DNA reads as TGTGCCAGCAGCCCTAGGTCCGGACTCACTGAAGCTTTCTTT.

There are a few counts of this clonotype. The rearrangement uses TRBV5-1 and TRBJ1-1; no reliable D call. Trimming shortened V by 1 base and J by 1 base, and 8 bases separated the two germline ends. This CDR3 spans 14 amino acids. CDR1 and CDR2 (germline): SGHRS, YFSETQ. This CDR3 is CASSLSGWNTEAFF. For the CDR3, the DNA is TGCGCCAGCAGCTTGTCCGGGTGGAACACTGAAGCTTTCTTT.

This clonotype showed up just a few times. This chain uses TRBV7-3 with TRBJ2-2; possibly TRBD2 for D (6 bases). The CDR3 contains 15 residues. Germline loops: CDR1 SGHTA, CDR2 FQGTGA. V lost 5 bases and J 5 bases, leaving 15 bases between the germline ends. The CDR3 protein is CASSPPGDGTGELFF. Here the CDR3 DNA reads TGTGCCAGCAGCCCCCCGGGAGATGGAACCGGGGAGCTGTTTTTT.

This clonotype has a count of ten or more. The V and J genes are TRBV12-3 or TRBV12-4 and TRBJ2-7, with 7 bases fitting TRBD1. V dropped 1 base and J dropped 0; count of bases not matched to a gene: 3. The CDR3 consists of 15 residues. The CDR3 sequence is CASSLGTGYSYEQYF. CDR3 in DNA: TGTGCCAGCAGTTTAGGGACAGGCTACTCCTACGAGCAGTACTTC.

The chain is built from TRBV11-1 and TRBJ2-3, with 8 bases lining up with TRBD2. V lost 1 base to trimming and J lost 2 bases; unmatched junction nucleotides: 11. The CDR3 is 18 residues long. Germline-derived CDR1 and CDR2 are SGHAT and FQDESV (reference sequence). The CDR3 DNA sequence: TGTGCCAGCAGCTTAGGGGCGAAGTCAGCGGGGGCCACAGATACGCAGTATTTT. It codes for CASSLGAKSAGATDTQYF.

This clonotype was recorded a few times. V and J are TRBV20-1 and TRBJ2-3; D remains unclear. Germline V gene sequence: CDR1 DFQATT, CDR2 SNEGSKA (reference sequence). Trimming removed 0 bases at V and 1 base at J, with 14 bases between. The CDR3 is 16 residues long. The CDR3 nucleotides are TGCAGTGCTAGAGACCCGCAAGAGCCCCGCACAGATACGCAGTATTTT. Protein: CSARDPQEPRTDTQYF.

On this clonotype: The junction shows a germline mismatch at one end, possibly a read error. This rearrangement joins TRBV5-1 to TRBJ1-1; D possibly corresponds to TRBD1 (6 bases). This CDR3 is built from 14 residues. The V gene's germline CDR1 is SGHRS and CDR2 YFSETQ. CDR3 in amino acids: CDSSTATGNTEAFF. The CDR3, as DNA: TGCGACAGCAGCACTGCGACAGGGAACACTGAAGCTTTCTTT.

The V call is TRBV6-5, the J call TRBJ1-1; 7 bases fit TRBD1. Germline V gene lookup returns CDR1 MNHEY and CDR2 SVGAGI. This CDR3 spans 15 amino acids. Losses at the gene ends were 4 bases for V and 1 base for J; bases not matched to a gene: 6. This chain's CDR3 is CASSFRDSSNTEAFF. The CDR3 nucleotides are TGTGCCAGCAGTTTTAGGGACAGCTCGAACACTGAAGCTTTCTTT.

The chain links TRBV7-2 to TRBJ2-7; the match to TRBD1 covers 9 bases. The CDR3 is made up of 14 amino acids. The germline gives CDR1 SGHTA, CDR2 FQGNSA. V trimming: 7 bases; J trimming: 6 bases; junction bases outside the gene matches: 10. CDR3 region: CASNRGTGTFEQYF. Written as DNA, the CDR3 is TGTGCCAGCAATCGTGGGACAGGGACTTTCGAGCAGTACTTC.

This chain links TRBV7-9 with TRBJ2-3; 10 positions match TRBD2. Trimming removed 2 bases from V and 5 bases from J; junction bases left unmatched: 4. The germline CDR1 and CDR2 sequences are SEHNR and FQNEAQ (reference sequence). The length of the CDR3 is 15 residues. The CDR3 nucleotides are TGTGCCAGCAGCTTACTAGCGGGAGCGGTAGATACGCAGTATTTT. Protein product: CASSLLAGAVDTQYF. The whole variable domain, remainder taken from reference TRBV7-9 and TRBJ2-3, is DTGVSQNPRHKITKRGQNVTFRCDPISEHNRLYWYRQTLGQGPEFLTYFQNEAQLEKSRLLSDRFSAERPKGSFSTLEIQRTEQGDSAMYLCASSLLAGAVDTQYFGPGTRLTVL.

This clonotype was observed many times. The CDR3 DNA is TGCAGTGCTAGAGCGATGTTAAATGAGCAGTTCTTC. Translation gives CSARAMLNEQFF. The chain recombines TRBV20-1 with TRBJ2-1, with D unresolved. This CDR3 is 12 amino acids long. Germline CDR1 is DFQATT and CDR2 is SNEGSKA (reference sequence). The V end lost 1 base, the J end lost 7 bases, and 8 bases lay between the germline ends.

V usage is TRBV4-1 and J usage is TRBJ2-7; 8 bases are shared with TRBD1. V lost 2 bases, J lost 2 bases, and 11 bases stayed unmatched. Germline V gene sequence: CDR1 MGHRA, CDR2 YSYEKL. This CDR3 has 17 residues. This CDR3 is CASSQPTLPDRAYEQYF. The CDR3 DNA sequence: TGCGCCAGCAGCCAACCAACCCTTCCGGACAGGGCCTACGAGCAGTACTTC.

This clonotype was seen only a few times. This rearrangement joins TRBV5-1 to TRBJ2-1; a possible D gene is TRBD1 (6 bases). The CDR3 consists of 12 residues. CDR1 and CDR2 from the germline V gene are SGHRS and YFSETQ. V lost 7 bases and J lost 9, with 14 bases in between. The CDR3 region is CASRNRESEQFF. CDR3 bases: TGCGCCAGCCGTAACAGGGAAAGTGAGCAGTTCTTC.

This clonotype was counted a single time. The V and J genes are TRBV15 and TRBJ2-3, with 7 positions matching TRBD2. Unmatched junction bases numbered 15, after V lost 7 bases and J lost 5 bases. Germline V gene data show CDR1 as LNHNV and CDR2 as YYDKDF (reference sequence). This CDR3 region has 16 residues. Here the CDR3 reads CATNPGEGIGGDTQYF. DNA of the CDR3: TGTGCCACCAATCCGGGGGAGGGGATAGGCGGAGATACGCAGTATTTT.

The genes are TRBV20-1 and TRBJ1-6; 10 positions match TRBD1. From germline, CDR1 is DFQATT and CDR2 SNEGSKA (reference sequence). The CDR3 runs to 15 residues. The junction had 11 bases not matched to a gene; V was cut back by 6 bases and J by 9 bases. The CDR3 is CSARSRDRGGSPLHF. CDR3 DNA: TGCAGTGCCCGGTCCCGGGACAGGGGAGGTTCACCCCTCCACTTT.

The V gene is TRBV19, the J gene TRBJ1-5, with D unclear. There are 14 residues in the CDR3. V was cut by 3 bases and J by 2 bases, with 8 bases left in between. Germline V CDR1 and CDR2: LNHDA, SQIVND (reference sequence). The CDR3 DNA follows: TGTGCCAGTAGTATTTGGACCGGCAATCAGCCCCAGCATTTT. Its translation is CASSIWTGNQPQHF.

In its sample, this clonotype was seen once. The rearrangement links TRBV20-1 to TRBJ1-6; D might be TRBD1 (5 bases). Trimming stripped 5 bases from V and 10 bases from J, with 18 bases between. The CDR3 runs to 14 residues. Germline CDR1 DFQATT, CDR2 SNEGSKA (reference sequence). CDR3 loop: CSAEGSRGVSPLHF. The CDR3 DNA is TGCAGTGCTGAGGGGAGCCGGGGAGTCTCACCCCTCCACTTT.

This clonotype appeared a few times. The chain employs TRBV11-3 and TRBJ2-7, with 8 bases aligning to TRBD2. CDR1 and CDR2 (germline): SGHNT, YENEEA. The CDR3 contains 15 residues. V lost 2 bases to trimming and J lost 2 bases; unmatched junction nucleotides: 5. In DNA, the CDR3 is TGTGCCAGCAGCTTACGACTAGCGCCCGCCTACGAGCAGTACTTC. Translated, it gives CASSLRLAPAYEQYF.

A word on this clonotype: A much more abundant neighbour one base away suggests this may be a read error. The rearrangement joins TRBV7-9 to TRBJ1-1; perhaps TRBD1 as D (6 bases). This CDR3 is built from 12 residues. The germline V and J ends were trimmed by 5 bases and 4 bases, with 8 bases remaining between them. CDR1 and CDR2 (germline): SEHNR, FQNEAQ (reference sequence). CDR3 DNA sequence: TGTGCCAGCAGCGACAGGACCACTGAAGCTTTCTTT. It yields the protein CASSDRTTEAFF.